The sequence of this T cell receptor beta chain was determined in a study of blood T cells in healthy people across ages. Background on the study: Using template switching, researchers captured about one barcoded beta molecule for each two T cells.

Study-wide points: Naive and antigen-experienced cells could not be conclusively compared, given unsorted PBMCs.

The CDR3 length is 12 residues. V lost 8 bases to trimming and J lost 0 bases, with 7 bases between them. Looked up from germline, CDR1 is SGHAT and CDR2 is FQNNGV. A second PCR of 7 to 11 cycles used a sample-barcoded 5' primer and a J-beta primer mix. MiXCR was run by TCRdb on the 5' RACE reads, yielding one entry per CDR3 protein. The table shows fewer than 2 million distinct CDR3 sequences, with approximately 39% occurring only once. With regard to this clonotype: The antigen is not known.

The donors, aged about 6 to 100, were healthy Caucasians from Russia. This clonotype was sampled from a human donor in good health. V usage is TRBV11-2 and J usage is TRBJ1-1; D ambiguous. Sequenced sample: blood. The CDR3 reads CASATLNTEAFF. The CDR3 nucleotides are TGTGCCAGCGCAACACTGAACACTGAAGCTTTCTTT.